This T cell receptor beta chain stems from a study of blood T cell repertoires in COVID-19. On the study more broadly: T cells, B-cell-depleted T cells, or PBMCs provided the cDNA or gDNA that served as material.

Participants spanned ages about 18 to 90 years and resided in around 25 US areas. The CDR3 length is 11 residues. CDR1 and CDR2 (germline): GTSNPN, SVGIG (reference sequence). V gave up 5 bases and J gave up 6 bases, with 10 bases separating them. Measured with immunoSEQ multiplex PCR; TCRdb has only the in-frame clones, and not every one. The profile shows a few hundred thousand clones, 80% to 95% of them singletons. The sequence derives from a woman aged 40-49 years who had been exposed to COVID-19. The sequenced material came from PBMCs or T cells enriched from blood (not recorded which). The J gene is TRBJ1-1, the V gene TRBV30; D might be TRBD1 (5 bases). The CDR3 nucleotides are TGTGCCTGGGCAGGGTACTCTGAAGCTTTCTTT. It encodes CAWAGYSEAFF. Combining the CDR3 with reference TRBV30 and TRBJ1-1 gives the whole variable domain SQTIHQWPATLVQPVGSPLSLECTVEGTSNPNLYWYRQAAGRGLQLLFYSVGIGQISSEVPQNLSASRPQDRQFILSSKKLLLSDSGFYLCAWAGYSEAFFGQGTRLTVV.